The rows below give T cell receptor beta chains drawn from one sample of a study of shared clonotypes between healthy human individuals. Sequenced by immunoSEQ multiplex PCR; TCRdb stores in-frame clones only, minus some. This sample has roughly 890,000 clones, with 90% to 95% found just once. Sequenced input: naive CD8+ T cells sorted from blood. The receptors originated from a man aged 25 to 45 in good health. CDR3s include the opening cysteine and the closing phenylalanine or tryptophan. A D gene is named only where the DNA matches it firmly. Rows give clone size only sometimes, using once, few, many, or a class for an expanded clone.

clone size	V gene	D gene	J gene	CDR3 protein	CDR3 DNA
.	TRBV19	TRBD1	TRBJ2-1	CASSPQGAHEQFF	TGTGCCAGTAGCCCCCAGGGGGCCCATGAGCAGTTCTTC
.	TRBV14	TRBD1	TRBJ2-7	CASSQLGQDASEQYF	TGTGCCAGCAGCCAGTTAGGACAGGATGCATCCGAGCAGTACTTC
.	TRBV29-1	TRBD2	TRBJ2-1	CSVEGGTGLAYNEQFF	TGCAGCGTTGAAGGCGGGACGGGACTAGCATACAATGAGCAGTTCTTC
.	TRBV7-6	.	TRBJ2-3	CASSTGGGSTDTQYF	TGTGCCAGCAGCACAGGTGGAGGGAGCACAGATACGCAGTATTTT
few	TRBV7-6	.	TRBJ1-5	CASSLGQSNQPQHF	TGTGCCAGCAGCTTAGGACAGAGCAATCAGCCCCAGCATTTT
.	TRBV7-9	TRBD1	TRBJ1-1	CASSFVQGGNTEAFF	TGTGCCAGCAGCTTCGTCCAGGGGGGGAACACTGAAGCTTTCTTT
.	TRBV29-1	.	TRBJ2-5	CSVVQETQYF	TGCAGCGTTGTCCAAGAGACCCAGTACTTC
.	TRBV7-9	.	TRBJ1-2	CASGRQGNGYTF	TGTGCCAGTGGACGGCAGGGGAATGGCTACACCTTC
once	TRBV27	TRBD1	TRBJ1-5	CASSPPTGFSNQPQHF	TGTGCCAGCAGTCCACCGACAGGGTTTAGCAATCAGCCCCAGCATTTT
.	TRBV29-1	.	TRBJ2-2	CSADPGIGELFF	TGCAGCGCCGACCCGGGGATCGGGGAGCTGTTTTTT
.	TRBV27	TRBD1	TRBJ1-4	CASSLRDRKNEKLFF	TGTGCCAGCAGTCTTCGGGACAGGAAGAATGAAAAACTGTTTTTT
.	TRBV7-9	.	TRBJ2-6	CASSLGRGALSGANVLTF	TGTGCCAGCAGCTTAGGTCGGGGGGCCCTCTCTGGGGCCAACGTCCTGACTTTC
.	TRBV19	TRBD2	TRBJ2-2	CASSTFRTSGNTGELFF	TGTGCCAGTAGTACTTTTCGGACTAGCGGGAACACCGGGGAGCTGTTTTTT
.	TRBV27	.	TRBJ1-6	CASSLGLSYNSPLHF	TGTGCCAGCAGTTTAGGGCTCTCCTATAATTCACCCCTCCACTTT
once	TRBV29-1	TRBD1	TRBJ2-7	CSVRTGFYEQYF	TGCAGCGTTAGGACAGGATTTTACGAGCAGTACTTC
.	TRBV2	.	TRBJ2-2	CASSGMTRGDLGELFF	TGTGCCAGCAGTGGAATGACCAGGGGTGACCTAGGGGAGCTGTTTTTT
.	TRBV28	TRBD1	TRBJ1-5	CASQPHMRGTGFNQPQHF	TGTGCCAGCCAACCCCACATGCGAGGGACAGGGTTTAATCAGCCCCAGCATTTT
.	TRBV2	TRBD1	TRBJ1-2	CASSAGQDNYGYTF	TGTGCCAGCAGCGCCGGACAGGATAACTATGGCTACACCTTC
.	TRBV7-9	.	TRBJ2-5	CASSYQGETQYF	TGTGCCAGCAGCTACCAGGGGGAGACCCAGTACTTC
.	TRBV7-3	.	TRBJ2-7	CASSLGAAGRYEQYF	TGTGCCAGCAGCCTAGGGGCAGCAGGGAGGTACGAGCAGTACTTC
.	TRBV2	TRBD1	TRBJ1-4	CASSDQGAWEKLFF	TGTGCCAGCAGTGACCAGGGGGCATGGGAAAAACTGTTTTTT
.	TRBV28	TRBD2	TRBJ2-4	CASSQPLSSGRLRAKNIQYF	TGTGCCAGCAGTCAGCCGCTTTCTAGCGGGAGGCTGAGAGCCAAAAACATTCAGTACTTC
.	TRBV6-6	.	TRBJ1-5	CASSGKRQPQHF	TGTGCCAGCAGCGGGAAACGGCAGCCCCAGCATTTT
.	TRBV11-2	.	TRBJ2-1	CASSLGWGFYNEQFF	TGTGCCAGCAGCTTAGGGTGGGGGTTCTACAATGAGCAGTTCTTC
.	TRBV5-4	.	TRBJ2-5	CASSLYGRETQYF	TGTGCCAGCAGCTTGTATGGACGGGAGACCCAGTACTTC
.	TRBV27	.	TRBJ1-1	CASRNEDGHENTEAFF	TGTGCCAGCAGGAACGAAGACGGACATGAGAACACTGAAGCTTTCTTT